This entry describes one T cell receptor (beta chain). CD45RO-negative, CCR7-positively selected cells formed the naive CD8 fraction, excluding terminally differentiated effector memory CD45RA+ cells. Sequencing was performed with immunoSEQ multiplex PCR; in TCRdb, only in-frame clones are kept and a portion is missing. The table shows about 2.2 million clones, with roughly 95% occurring only once. Germline V gene lookup returns CDR1 SGHNT and CDR2 YYREEE (reference sequence). The CDR3 runs to 16 residues. J gave up 7 bases and V 3 bases, and 11 bases lay outside the gene matches. This record belongs to a study of shared clonotypes between healthy human individuals.

Sequencing input: naive CD8+ T cells from PBMCs. The clonotype was recovered from a man younger than 35 in good health. Some clones in this sample may be carry-over from other donors' samples. The chain couples TRBV5-4 to TRBJ2-1; 9 bases line up with TRBD1. DNA for the CDR3: TGTGCCAGCAGCTCCACGACAGGGGGTTTAGAGAATGAGCAGTTCTTC. Its translation is CASSSTTGGLENEQFF.